Each of the 28 T cell receptor beta chains below was sequenced from the same sample in a study of regulatory T cells in long-lasting Graves disease. CDR3-region Arm-PCR and iRepertoire HTBI primers produced the TCR beta libraries. TCRdb re-derived calls from the multiplex PCR reads in MiXCR, one entry per CDR3 protein. The table lists roughly 500,000 distinct CDR3 sequences, about 13% of them singletons, with under 10% in the top ten. The sample's time point: newly diagnosed GD, antithyroid drugs for less than 3 months. Construction of the TCR library relied on RNA isolated from PBMCs. These records were also assigned to another study, of T cells in Graves' hyperthyroidism and ophthalmopathy.

The specimen was peripheral blood mononuclear cells (PBMCs), collected at new diagnosis, from a patient treated with antithyroid drugs. These receptors were obtained from a man younger than 40 with Graves disease.

This clonotype turned up a few times. The rearrangement uses TRBV19 and TRBJ2-7, with 7 bases that match TRBD2. Unmatched junction bases numbered 16, after V lost 5 bases and J lost 3 bases. CDR3 length: 17 residues. CDR1 and CDR2 from the germline V gene are LNHDA and SQIVND (reference sequence). The chain's CDR3 is CASSLTRGGSLDYEQYF. The CDR3 coding sequence is TGTGCCAGTAGTCTCACACGCGGCGGGAGCCTTGACTACGAGCAGTACTTC.

This clonotype came up many times. A junction boundary mismatches the germline segment, possibly from a read error. The chain combines TRBV5-1 with TRBJ2-7, with D possibly matching TRBD2 (5 bases). Looked up from germline, CDR1 is SGHRS and CDR2 is YFSETQ. The CDR3 totals 14 residues. CDR3 coding DNA: TGCGCCAGCAGCTTGGCGACTATCTCCAACGAGCAGTACTTC. It codes for CASSLATISNEQYF. Full variable domain (missing parts from reference TRBV5-1 and TRBJ2-7): KAGVTQTPRYLIKTRGQQVTLSCSPISGHRSVSWYQQTPGQGLQFLFEYFSETQRNKGNFPGRFSGRQFSNSRSEMNVSTLELGDSALYLCASSLATISNEQYFGPGTRLTVT.

This clonotype was seen a few times. A much larger clone differs by one base, so this may be a read error. This chain connects TRBV20-1 to TRBJ2-5; 11 nucleotides align to TRBD2. CDR3 length equals 15 residues. The germline gives CDR1 DFQATT, CDR2 SNEGSKA (reference sequence). Here the CDR3 DNA reads TGCGGTGCCATTAGCGAACTAGCGGGAGAAGAGACCCAGTACTTC. Translation gives CGAISELAGEETQYF.

The genes are TRBV28 and TRBJ1-2; 7 bases agree with TRBD1. CDR3 length: 12 residues. CDR1 is MDHEN and CDR2 is SYDVKM in the germline V gene. Trimming took 5 bases from V and 4 from J; bases not matched to a gene: 1. The CDR3 nucleotides are TGTGCCAGCAGTGGGACAGTCTATGGCTACACCTTC. Its translation is CASSGTVYGYTF.

The sample holds many counts of this clonotype. The chain links TRBV5-1 to TRBJ2-1; possibly TRBD1 for D (5 bases). The germline CDR1 and CDR2 sequences are SGHRS and YFSETQ. This CDR3 has 15 amino acids. V lost 5 bases to trimming and J lost 0 bases, with 12 bases between them. In DNA, the CDR3 is TGCGCCAGCAGGCTTGGACATAGCTCCTACAATGAGCAGTTCTTC. The encoded protein is CASRLGHSSYNEQFF.

This clonotype was counted many times. This rearrangement joins TRBV10-3 to TRBJ2-7; TRBD2 matches at 10 bases. CDR1 is ENHRY and CDR2 is SYGVKD in the germline V gene. V was pared by 10 bases and J by 4 bases, with 7 bases of the junction left unmatched. CDR3 size: 13 residues. The CDR3 nucleotides are TGTGCCAGCGGACTAGCGGAGACTTACGAGCAGTACTTC. Protein sequence: CASGLAETYEQYF.

The CDR3 here is CASSFDSSFYEQYF. DNA of the CDR3: TGTGCCAGCAGCTTCGACAGTTCTTTCTACGAGCAGTACTTC. The chain carries TRBV5-6 and TRBJ2-7, with D perhaps TRBD1 (5 bases). The germline V gene encodes CDR1 SGHDT and CDR2 YYEEEE. V was cut by 2 bases and J by 3 bases, with 12 bases left in between. The CDR3 consists of 14 residues. Full variable domain (missing parts from reference TRBV5-6 and TRBJ2-7): DAGVTQSPTHLIKTRGQQVTLRCSPKSGHDTVSWYQQALGQGPQFIFQYYEEEERQRGNFPDRFSGHQFPNYSSELNVNALLLGDSALYLCASSFDSSFYEQYFGPGTRLTVT.

Notes on this clonotype: This sequence may be a read error, since a much larger clone differs from it by one base. The J gene is TRBJ2-5, the V gene TRBV10-1; TRBD2 matches at 7 bases. Germline V gene data show CDR1 as WNHNN and CDR2 as SYGVQD (reference sequence). CDR3 size: 15 residues. V lost 0 bases and J lost 4; bases outside the gene matches: 5. The CDR3 sequence is CASSESAGNRETQYF. The DNA for the CDR3 is TGCGCCAGCAGTGAGTCAGCGGGGAACCGAGAGACCCAGTACTTC.

This clonotype was seen a few times. The chain joins TRBV11-1 to TRBJ1-1, with TRBD1 as a possible D gene (5 bases). The V and J ends lost 3 bases and 7 bases respectively, with 12 bases between them. The V gene's germline CDR1 is SGHAT and CDR2 FQDESV (reference sequence). The CDR3 runs to 13 residues. The CDR3 reads CASSFLGGDEAFF. In nucleotides, the CDR3 is TGTGCCAGCAGCTTTCTGGGAGGGGATGAAGCTTTCTTT.

The sample holds a few counts of this clonotype. This chain links TRBV12-5 with TRBJ1-2; D is possibly TRBD1 (5 bases). V was trimmed by 9 bases and J by 4 bases, leaving 18 bases between them. Germline loops: CDR1 LGHNT, CDR2 FRNRAP. The CDR3 spans 14 residues. The DNA for the CDR3 is TGTGCTAGCTGGTATCACAGGCGGGGCTATGGCTACACCTTC. This encodes CASWYHRRGYGYTF.

This clonotype has a count of ten or more. The junction differs from germline at one of its ends, possibly a read error. The rearrangement joins TRBV5-8 to TRBJ2-5; a weak D match, TRBD2 (5 bases). This CDR3 spans 15 amino acids. In germline, CDR1 is SGHTS, CDR2 YDEGEE. The CDR3: CASGFRGRVGETQYF. CDR3 in DNA: TGTGCCAGCGGCTTCAGAGGGCGCGTCGGGGAGACCCAGTACTTC.

This clonotype was seen many times. This chain links TRBV20-1 with TRBJ2-3, with 10 positions matching TRBD2. The CDR3 length is 16 residues. CDR1 DFQATT and CDR2 SNEGSKA come from the germline V gene (reference sequence). V shed 5 bases and J 6 bases; nucleotides not matched to a gene: 14. The CDR3 coding sequence is TGCAGTGCTGGTCCCTCTTCTAGCGGGAGCCGGGATACGCAGTATTTT. Its protein product is CSAGPSSSGSRDTQYF.

The table lists this clonotype with a few counts. This chain links TRBV3-1 with TRBJ2-5; no clear D. Germline V gene lookup returns CDR1 LGHDT and CDR2 YNNKEL (reference sequence). The CDR3 loop spans 15 amino acids. V dropped 2 bases and J dropped 2 bases, with 12 bases sitting between them. The CDR3 DNA is TGTGCCAGCAGCCAACGCCCGGTCGATCAAGAGACCCAGTACTTC. This codes for CASSQRPVDQETQYF.

This clonotype was seen once. A much larger clone is a single base away; this may be a read error. The chain's CDR3 is CATSFPGGTDTQYF. Here the CDR3 DNA reads TGTGCCACCAGTTTCCCAGGGGGCACAGATACGCAGTATTTT. The V and J genes are TRBV24-1 and TRBJ2-3; the D gene is possibly TRBD1 (6 bases). V lost 6 bases to trimming and J lost 1 base, with 10 bases between them. Germline assignment: CDR1 KGHDR and CDR2 SFDVKD. The CDR3 extends over 14 amino acids.

This sequence joins TRBV19 and TRBJ2-5, with 7 positions matching TRBD2. V shed 5 bases, J shed 4 bases, and the junction held 10 bases outside the gene matches. The CDR3 loop spans 15 amino acids. Per germline, CDR1 LNHDA and CDR2 SQIVND (reference sequence). The DNA of the CDR3 is TGTGCCAGTAGTTCCGAGGGAGGGCCCGGAGAGACCCAGTACTTC. Translated: CASSSEGGPGETQYF.

This clonotype was picked up a small number of times. The rearrangement links TRBV7-9 to TRBJ2-1; TRBD2 is a possible D gene (6 bases). The CDR3 is 13 residues long. Germline loops: CDR1 SEHNR, CDR2 FQNEAQ (reference sequence). V lost 3 bases and J lost 10, with 13 bases in between. CDR3 sequence: CASSFSGRYEQFF. CDR3 DNA: TGTGCCAGCAGCTTCAGTGGGAGGTACGAGCAGTTCTTC.

This clonotype appeared a few times. V and J are TRBV20-1 and TRBJ2-3; no clear D. CDR1 is DFQATT and CDR2 is SNEGSKA in the germline V gene (reference sequence). Trimming took 5 bases from V and 3 from J, leaving 9 bases between them. The CDR3 contains 12 residues. The DNA of the CDR3 is TGCAGTGCTCCTCCTCAAACAGATACGCAGTATTTT. This encodes CSAPPQTDTQYF.

The rearrangement links TRBV4-2 to TRBJ2-7; D is uncertain. Germline V gene sequence: CDR1 LGHNA, CDR2 YNFKEQ. The CDR3 spans 15 residues. V was clipped by 4 bases and J by 0 bases, with 13 bases between them. The CDR3 DNA reads TGTGCCAGCAGCCTCTACCTATTACCCTCCTACGAGCAGTACTTC. This sequence encodes CASSLYLLPSYEQYF.

There are many counts of this clonotype. This chain connects TRBV29-1 to TRBJ1-2; D ambiguous. The germline V gene has CDR1 SQVTM and CDR2 ANQGSEA. V was trimmed by 4 bases and J by 7 bases, leaving 13 bases between them. The CDR3 sequence is 12 residues long. CDR3 nucleotides: TGCAGCGTTGGTTCCGGAAGGGCTGGCTACACCTTC. Its translation: CSVGSGRAGYTF.

This clonotype came up many times. V is TRBV3-1 and J is TRBJ2-3, with TRBD1 as a possible D gene (5 bases). The CDR3 covers 14 residues. Between the trimmed V and J ends, which lost 4 bases and 3 bases, there was a span of 11 bases. Germline values: CDR1 LGHDT, CDR2 YNNKEL (reference sequence). The CDR3 loop reads CASSRGTGTDTQYF. The CDR3 nucleotides are TGTGCCAGCAGCCGGGGAACAGGTACAGATACGCAGTATTTT.

This chain links TRBV5-1 with TRBJ1-3; 12 bases are shared with TRBD1. The germline V gene encodes CDR1 SGHRS and CDR2 YFSETQ. The CDR3 spans 15 residues. J lost 8 bases, V lost 6 bases, and 9 bases had no gene match. CDR3 region: CASTGQGAHGDTIYF. The CDR3 bases are TGCGCCAGCACGGGACAGGGGGCGCACGGAGACACCATATATTTT.

This clonotype occurred many times. This chain joins TRBV30 and TRBJ2-1, with 12 bases matching TRBD2. The CDR3 sequence is 14 residues long. The V gene's germline CDR1 is GTSNPN and CDR2 SVGIG (reference sequence). The V segment lost 8 bases and the J segment 3 bases; nucleotides outside the gene matches: 5. The CDR3 protein is CARSSGRVYNEQFF. The DNA of the CDR3 is TGTGCCCGCTCTAGCGGGAGGGTCTACAATGAGCAGTTCTTC. The variable domain in full, with the rest retrieved from reference TRBV30 and TRBJ2-1, is SQTIHQWPATLVQPVGSPLSLECTVEGTSNPNLYWYRQAAGRGLQLLFYSVGIGQISSEVPQNLSASRPQDRQFILSSKKLLLSDSGFYLCARSSGRVYNEQFFGPGTRLTVL.

The rearrangement joins TRBV3-1 to TRBJ1-3; D unclear. The CDR3 covers 16 residues. Per germline, CDR1 LGHDT and CDR2 YNNKEL (reference sequence). The V end was cut by 0 bases, the J end by 2 bases, with 11 bases between. CDR3 sequence: CASSQDSTATGNTIYF. CDR3 nucleotide sequence: TGTGCCAGCAGCCAAGACTCGACGGCTACTGGAAACACCATATATTTT.

This clonotype turned up a few times. The V gene is TRBV29-1, the J gene TRBJ1-1; D gene unclear. Trimming took 3 bases from V and 4 from J, leaving 15 bases between them. The germline CDR1 and CDR2 sequences are SQVTM and ANQGSEA. The CDR3 extends over 14 amino acids. The CDR3 DNA reads TGCAGCGTTGACACCCGTCCCATGAGCACTGAAGCTTTCTTT. This sequence encodes CSVDTRPMSTEAFF. The full variable domain, with the rest looked up from reference TRBV29-1 and TRBJ1-1, is SAVISQKPSRDICQRGTSLTIQCQVDSQVTMMFWYRQQPGQSLTLIATANQGSEATYESGFVIDKFPISRPNLTFSTLTVSNMSPEDSSIYLCSVDTRPMSTEAFFGQGTRLTVV.

The chain joins TRBV12-3 or TRBV12-4 to TRBJ1-2; a possible D gene is TRBD1 (5 bases). V gave up 7 bases and J gave up 8 bases, with 14 bases separating them. The CDR3 extends over 12 amino acids. The DNA of the CDR3 is TGTGCCAGCACCGAGGGGCTAAAGGGCTACACCTTC. It yields the protein CASTEGLKGYTF.

This clonotype was seen repeatedly, ten times or more. The junction shows a germline mismatch at one end, possibly a read error. The genes are TRBV5-1 and TRBJ2-5, with 7 bases matching TRBD1. This CDR3 spans 12 amino acids. Germline assignment: CDR1 SGHRS and CDR2 YFSETQ. CDR3 protein: CASTTGQETQYF. The CDR3 DNA follows: TGTGCCAGCACGACAGGGCAAGAGACCCAGTACTTC.

This clonotype was observed many times. The V and J genes are TRBV20-1 and TRBJ1-4; D perhaps matches TRBD1 (5 bases). Germline V CDR1 and CDR2: DFQATT, SNEGSKA (reference sequence). The CDR3 spans 15 residues. Trimming removed 1 base from V and 5 bases from J, with 14 bases in between. CDR3 in DNA: TGCAGTGCTAGAGCAGGGTTTGGCCCAAATGAAAAACTGTTTTTT. Translated: CSARAGFGPNEKLFF.

As concerns this clonotype: A read error may account for a junction end that differs from germline. This chain joins TRBV7-7 and TRBJ2-5; 10 positions agree with TRBD2. The CDR3 covers 15 residues. Germline V gives CDR1 SSHAT, CDR2 FNYEAQ (reference sequence). The CDR3, as DNA: TGTGCTAGCAGCTCGACTAGCGGGCTGTGGGAGATCCAGTACTTC. It is translated as CASSSTSGLWEIQYF.